Below are 9 T cell receptor beta chains sequenced from a single sample in a study of blood T cell repertoires in COVID-19. Using immunoSEQ multiplex PCR, the repertoire was profiled, and TCRdb retains in-frame clones only, with some absent. Among some 300,000 clones listed, roughly nine tenths were seen once. Material for sequencing was PBMCs or T cells enriched from blood (not recorded which). These receptors all stem from a woman aged 50 to 65 who had been exposed to COVID-19.

The CDR3: CASSPRRGSEKLFF. CDR3 nucleotide sequence: TGTGCCAGCAGTCCGCGGCGGGGTAGCGAAAAACTGTTTTTT. The chain couples TRBV27 to TRBJ1-4; no definite D call. This CDR3 has 14 residues. Germline CDR1 and CDR2: MNHEY and SMNVEV (reference sequence). V was cut by 5 bases and J by 8 bases, with 15 bases left in between.

This clone was found once. V usage is TRBV9 and J usage is TRBJ1-2, with 7 positions matching TRBD1. The CDR3 has 15 residues. CDR1 and CDR2 from the germline V gene are SGDLS and YYNGEE. After removal of 0 bases from V and 4 bases from J, the junction contained 6 bases not matched to a gene. The CDR3 bases are TGTGCCAGCAGCGTAGTACAGGGGCCCTTCTATGGCTACACCTTC. It codes for CASSVVQGPFYGYTF.

The chain recombines TRBV19 with TRBJ1-2; 8 bases map to TRBD1. The germline V gene encodes CDR1 LNHDA and CDR2 SQIVND (reference sequence). The CDR3 consists of 18 residues. After removal of 7 bases from V and 6 bases from J, the junction contained 22 bases not matched to a gene. The CDR3 nucleotides are TGTGCCAGTACCCTCACCCATGGGGGGACAGGCCCACGGGATGGCTACACCTTC. Its translation is CASTLTHGGTGPRDGYTF. Based on the CDR3 plus reference TRBV19 and TRBJ1-2, the full variable domain is DGGITQSPKYLFRKEGQNVTLSCEQNLNHDAMYWYRQDPGQGLRLIYYSQIVNDFQKGDIAEGYSVSREKKESFPLTVTSAQKNPTAFYLCASTLTHGGTGPRDGYTFGSGTRLTVV.

The rearrangement links TRBV7-2 to TRBJ2-7; maybe TRBD1 (5 bases). CDR3 size: 15 residues. CDR1 and CDR2 from the germline V gene are SGHTA and FQGNSA. The V gene lost 8 bases and the J gene lost 2 bases, with 19 bases spanning the gap. CDR3 DNA: TGTGCCAGCTCAAACTACGGACAACCGGCCTACGAGCAGTACTTC. Amino acids: CASSNYGQPAYEQYF. The whole variable domain, remainder taken from reference TRBV7-2 and TRBJ2-7, is GAGVSQSPSNKVTEKGKDVELRCDPISGHTALYWYRQSLGQGLEFLIYFQGNSAPDKSGLPSDRFSAERTGGSVSTLTIQRTQQEDSAVYLCASSNYGQPAYEQYFGPGTRLTVT.

This chain links TRBV2 with TRBJ2-7; D is perhaps TRBD1 (5 bases). The germline V gene encodes CDR1 SNHLY and CDR2 FYNNEI. This CDR3 region has 12 residues. Deletions cut 4 bases from V and 2 bases from J, with 6 bases between. CDR3 in DNA: TGTGCCAGCAGTGGGACACCCTACGAGCAGTACTTC. Translated, it gives CASSGTPYEQYF.

The CDR3 bases are TGTGCCAGCAGTGACCGACAGGGGCCCACCTACAATGAGCAGTTCTTC. Its protein is CASSDRQGPTYNEQFF. The chain joins TRBV6-1 to TRBJ2-1, with 8 nucleotides matching TRBD1. The CDR3 length is 16 residues. With V trimmed by 3 bases and J by 2 bases, 6 bases remained unmatched. Germline V gene data show CDR1 as MNHNS and CDR2 as SASEGT.

The rearrangement uses TRBV7-6 and TRBJ2-5, with 10 bases identical to TRBD1. Losses at the gene ends were 8 bases for V and 5 bases for J; bases not matched to a gene: 17. The CDR3 loop spans 17 amino acids. CDR1 and CDR2 from the germline V gene are SGHVS and FNYEAQ. In DNA form, the CDR3 reads TGTGCCAGCTCCTCGGGACAGGGGCTACTGATAGCGGAGACCCAGTACTTC. This sequence encodes CASSSGQGLLIAETQYF.

The chain uses TRBV30 and TRBJ2-1; TRBD1 matches at 10 bases. This CDR3 contains 15 residues. The trim removed 3 bases at V and 5 bases at J, leaving 7 bases unmatched. CDR1 GTSNPN and CDR2 SVGIG come from the germline V gene (reference sequence). CDR3 residues: CAWSPGTGANNEQFF. The DNA for the CDR3 is TGTGCCTGGAGCCCCGGGACAGGGGCCAACAATGAGCAGTTCTTC.

The rearrangement joins TRBV27 to TRBJ2-1; 7 positions agree with TRBD1. The CDR3 contains 15 residues. The germline V gene has CDR1 MNHEY and CDR2 SMNVEV (reference sequence). V lost 3 bases to trimming and J lost 2 bases; unmatched junction nucleotides: 4. CDR3: CASSFSGQPYNEQFF. The CDR3 DNA is TGTGCCAGCAGTTTTTCGGGACAGCCCTACAATGAGCAGTTCTTC.